This record concerns one TCR beta chain sequence. TCRdb re-analyzed the 5' RACE reads; it lists each CDR3 protein once, without DNA. This table holds around 200,000 distinct CDR3 sequences. The data stem from a study of monozygotic twins with inflammatory bowel disease. The germline gives CDR1 SGHRS, CDR2 YFSETQ. The CDR3 consists of 18 residues. The chain employs TRBV5-1 and TRBJ2-7; TCRdb names TRBD1, which stays unverified in the absence of DNA. Sequenced input: blood. The TCR sequence derives from a human donor with ulcerative colitis or Crohn's disease, or a healthy co-twin of an affected twin (not recorded which). CDR3 residues: CASSLAGGSVHLSYEQYF.